This paragraph reports one T cell receptor (beta chain). The record originates from a study of cytomegalovirus exposure and HLA in healthy donors. The CDR3 has 14 residues. The germline gives CDR1 MGHDK, CDR2 SYGVNS. V shed 4 bases and J 7 bases; nucleotides not matched to a gene: 7. Generated by immunoSEQ multiplex PCR, the TCRdb table keeps only in-frame clones and is missing some. Altogether 95,000 to 120,000 clones are present, almost 96% being singletons, with the ten largest covering roughly 0.67%. V and J are TRBV25-1 and TRBJ1-1; 9 bases are shared with TRBD1. The receptor comes from a woman in her late teens or twenties in good health and CMV-seronegative. Material: PBMCs. In DNA, the CDR3 is TGTGCCAGCAGTGCCCCGGGACAGGGTAGTGAAGCTTTCTTT. Protein: CASSAPGQGSEAFF. The complete variable domain, with remaining parts taken from reference TRBV25-1 and TRBJ1-1, reads EADIYQTPRYLVIGTGKKITLECSQTMGHDKMYWYQQDPGMELHLIHYSYGVNSTEKGDLSSESTVSRIRTEHFPLTLESARPSHTSQYLCASSAPGQGSEAFFGQGTRLTVV.